The 29 T cell receptor beta chains below were found in one sample sequenced in a study of cytomegalovirus exposure and HLA in healthy donors. Primers for the PCR totalled 60 Vbeta and 13 Jbeta. Libraries were prepared by immunoSEQ multiplex PCR; TCRdb keeps only in-frame clonotypes and omits some of them. Here the sample spans under 150,000 clones, roughly three quarters being singletons. Source material: PBMCs. Every receptor here comes from a woman between 35 and 50 years old in good health and CMV-seronegative.

This clone was seen a handful of times. The rearrangement joins TRBV27 to TRBJ2-3; the match to TRBD1 covers 9 bases. CDR3 length equals 13 residues. Germline V gene lookup returns CDR1 MNHEY and CDR2 SMNVEV (reference sequence). The junction had 4 bases not matched to a gene; V was cut back by 7 bases and J by 5 bases. CDR3 region: CASKGGQGDTQYF. CDR3 DNA: TGTGCCAGCAAGGGGGGACAGGGAGATACGCAGTATTTT.

The V gene is TRBV5-1, the J gene TRBJ2-2; D not certain. The germline V gene encodes CDR1 SGHRS and CDR2 YFSETQ. CDR3 size: 13 residues. The V gene lost 10 bases and the J gene lost 0 bases, with 10 bases spanning the gap. For the CDR3, the DNA is TGCGCCGGCCGAAGATCGAACACCGGGGAGCTGTTTTTT. Translated: CAGRRSNTGELFF.

V is TRBV19 and J is TRBJ2-7; D is possibly TRBD1 (6 bases). The V gene lost 6 bases and the J gene lost 3 bases, with 15 bases spanning the gap. The germline V gene has CDR1 LNHDA and CDR2 SQIVND (reference sequence). CDR3 length equals 14 residues. The CDR3: CASRRDNSGYEQYF. In DNA form, the CDR3 reads TGTGCCAGTAGGAGGGACAACAGTGGCTACGAGCAGTACTTC.

The chain uses TRBV7-2 and TRBJ1-2; 7 nucleotides agree with TRBD1. Trimming at V came to 1 base and at J to 0 bases, leaving 2 bases not matched to a gene. The CDR3 length is 15 residues. Germline loops: CDR1 SGHTA, CDR2 FQGNSA. For the CDR3, the DNA is TGTGCCAGCAGCTTAGAACAGGGGACTAACTATGGCTACACCTTC. Translation gives CASSLEQGTNYGYTF.

The CDR3 nucleotides are TGTGCCAGCAGCGCTGGGACAGGGTATACGAACACTGAAGCTTTCTTT. It yields the protein CASSAGTGYTNTEAFF. The chain uses TRBV11-1 and TRBJ1-1; TRBD1 matches at 9 bases. Germline assignment: CDR1 SGHAT and CDR2 FQDESV (reference sequence). The CDR3 consists of 16 residues. V trimming: 5 bases; J trimming: 1 base; junction bases outside the gene matches: 8.

V gene TRBV7-9 combines with J gene TRBJ2-7; D gene ambiguous. CDR1 is SEHNR, CDR2 FQNEAQ, per germline (reference sequence). V lost 0 bases, J lost 4 bases, and 7 bases lay in between. The CDR3 length is 13 residues. This CDR3 is CASSLAERYEQYF. The CDR3 DNA follows: TGTGCCAGCAGCTTAGCCGAGCGTTACGAGCAGTACTTC.

V usage is TRBV27 and J usage is TRBJ2-2; 8 bases are shared with TRBD1. There are 15 residues in the CDR3. V was pared by 7 bases and J by 5 bases, with 9 bases of the junction left unmatched. Germline lookup yields CDR1 MNHEY and CDR2 SMNVEV (reference sequence). CDR3 in amino acids: CASNPGTGGTGELFF. CDR3 nucleotide sequence: TGTGCCAGCAATCCCGGGACAGGAGGGACCGGGGAGCTGTTTTTT.

The rearrangement joins TRBV19 to TRBJ1-2; D might be TRBD1 (6 bases). V was pared by 3 bases and J by 8 bases, with 13 bases between. Germline V gene lookup returns CDR1 LNHDA and CDR2 SQIVND (reference sequence). CDR3 length: 13 amino acids. CDR3 in amino acids: CASSIGGARGYTF. In DNA form, the CDR3 reads TGTGCCAGTAGTATTGGGGGGGCGCGGGGCTACACCTTC. Full variable domain (remainder filled in from reference TRBV19 and TRBJ1-2): DGGITQSPKYLFRKEGQNVTLSCEQNLNHDAMYWYRQDPGQGLRLIYYSQIVNDFQKGDIAEGYSVSREKKESFPLTVTSAQKNPTAFYLCASSIGGARGYTFGSGTRLTVV.

The genes are TRBV29-1 and TRBJ2-5, with 12 bases aligning to TRBD1. This CDR3 has 17 residues. Trimming took 5 bases from V and 5 from J; bases not matched to a gene: 15. CDR1 is SQVTM and CDR2 is ANQGSEA in the germline V gene. Written as DNA, the CDR3 is TGCAGCGTTTATCCGGGGGGACAGGGGGCGTTAAGGGAGACCCAGTACTTC. Amino acids: CSVYPGGQGALRETQYF.

Only a few counts were recorded for this clone. V gene TRBV7-2 combines with J gene TRBJ2-2; TRBD1 aligns across 8 bases. Germline loops: CDR1 SGHTA, CDR2 FQGNSA. The ends lost 5 bases at V and 6 bases at J; junction bases unmatched: 2. CDR3 length equals 13 residues. The CDR3 DNA reads as TGTGCCAGCAGCCAACAGGGGGCCGGGGAGCTGTTTTTT. Protein product: CASSQQGAGELFF.

The chain joins TRBV15 to TRBJ1-6; D might be TRBD1 (6 bases). The CDR3 covers 16 residues. CDR1 is LNHNV and CDR2 is YYDKDF in the germline V gene (reference sequence). V was clipped by 0 bases and J by 7 bases, with 13 bases between them. The CDR3: CATSRDVGQWNSPLHF. In nucleotides, the CDR3 is TGTGCCACCAGCAGAGATGTAGGACAGTGGAATTCACCCCTCCACTTT.

This clone has just a few counts. The V and J genes are TRBV7-9 and TRBJ1-2; D is perhaps TRBD1 (6 bases). The V gene's germline CDR1 is SEHNR and CDR2 FQNEAQ (reference sequence). The length of the CDR3 is 13 residues. V dropped 10 bases and J dropped 5 bases, with 17 bases sitting between them. The CDR3 nucleotides read TGTGCCACCCCCAAAGACAGGTCATATGGCTACACCTTC. Encoded protein: CATPKDRSYGYTF.

The chain recombines TRBV7-8 with TRBJ1-1; 7 bases are a match to TRBD1. Per germline, CDR1 SGHVS and CDR2 FQNEAQ. Losses at the gene ends were 1 base for V and 4 bases for J; bases not matched to a gene: 6. This CDR3 has 15 residues. The CDR3 nucleotides are TGTGCCAGCAGCTTAGTGACAGGGTTGGTCACTGAAGCTTTCTTT. Protein product: CASSLVTGLVTEAFF.

The chain employs TRBV6-1 and TRBJ1-6; 8 bases agree with TRBD1. The V segment lost 6 bases and the J segment 6 bases; nucleotides outside the gene matches: 4. Germline assignment: CDR1 MNHNS and CDR2 SASEGT. This CDR3 spans 14 amino acids. The CDR3 here is CASRATGVNSPLHF. DNA of the CDR3: TGTGCCAGCAGGGCGACAGGGGTTAATTCACCCCTCCACTTT.

This clone was detected only once. The V and J genes are TRBV7-8 and TRBJ2-7; 8 bases line up with TRBD1. V lost 4 bases and J lost 0; bases outside the gene matches: 8. The CDR3 is made up of 16 amino acids. CDR1 SGHVS and CDR2 FQNEAQ come from the germline V gene. CDR3 residues: CASSYPRDRSSYEQYF. DNA for the CDR3: TGTGCCAGCAGCTATCCCCGGGACAGGAGCTCCTACGAGCAGTACTTC. The variable domain in full, with the rest retrieved from reference TRBV7-8 and TRBJ2-7, is GAGVSQSPRYKVAKRGQDVALRCDPISGHVSLFWYQQALGQGPEFLTYFQNEAQLDKSGLPSDRFFAERPEGSVSTLKIQRTQQEDSAVYLCASSYPRDRSSYEQYFGPGTRLTVT.

This clone turned up a few times. The chain is built from TRBV7-8 and TRBJ1-5, with D possibly matching TRBD1 (6 bases). V lost 3 bases and J lost 7, with 16 bases in between. The germline V gene has CDR1 SGHVS and CDR2 FQNEAQ. CDR3 size: 15 residues. This chain's CDR3 is CASSLNTGLGQPQHF. The CDR3 DNA reads as TGTGCCAGCAGCTTGAATACAGGGCTCGGGCAGCCCCAGCATTTT.

This CDR3 reads CSVGGLAGGPYNEQFF. CDR3 nucleotide sequence: TGCAGCGTTGGGGGACTAGCGGGGGGACCCTACAATGAGCAGTTCTTC. The chain is built from TRBV29-1 and TRBJ2-1, with 15 bases lining up with TRBD2. Per the germline V gene, CDR1 is SQVTM and CDR2 is ANQGSEA. The CDR3 has 16 amino acids. The V segment lost 4 bases and the J segment 2 bases; nucleotides outside the gene matches: 3.

Only a few counts were recorded for this clone. This rearrangement joins TRBV6-1 to TRBJ1-2, with D perhaps matching TRBD1 (6 bases). The CDR3 has 13 residues. Trimming cost V 5 bases and J 5 bases, with 12 bases left between them. Looked up from germline, CDR1 is MNHNS and CDR2 is SASEGT. The CDR3 protein is CASSNGQMYGYTF. CDR3 bases: TGTGCCAGCAGTAACGGACAGATGTATGGCTACACCTTC.

This clone turned up a few times. The chain links TRBV2 to TRBJ2-5; D may be TRBD1 (5 bases). V lost 7 bases, J lost 4 bases, and 16 bases lay in between. Germline V lookup: CDR1 SNHLY, CDR2 FYNNEI. The length of the CDR3 is 14 residues. The chain's CDR3 is CASTQSPGSETQYF. CDR3 DNA: TGTGCCAGCACCCAATCCCCAGGGTCAGAGACCCAGTACTTC.

This clone has a handful of counts. The J gene is TRBJ2-7, the V gene TRBV9; TRBD1 matches 10 bases. The CDR3 contains 18 residues. The germline V gene encodes CDR1 SGDLS and CDR2 YYNGEE. V gave up 0 bases and J gave up 3 bases; unmatched junction bases: 12. For the CDR3, the DNA is TGTGCCAGCAGCGTAGAGAGGCTCCCAGGGACAGGGGACTACGAGCAGTACTTC. This translates into CASSVERLPGTGDYEQYF.

This clone has just a few counts. The rearrangement uses TRBV5-8 and TRBJ2-1; 11 bases match TRBD2. The CDR3 loop spans 15 amino acids. Looked up from germline, CDR1 is SGHTS and CDR2 is YDEGEE. J lost 10 bases, V lost 4 bases, and 10 bases had no gene match. The CDR3 here is CASSPRALAGVEQFF. The CDR3 nucleotides are TGTGCCAGCAGCCCCAGAGCACTAGCGGGAGTAGAGCAGTTCTTC. Supplemented by reference TRBV5-8 and TRBJ2-1, the full variable domain reads EAGVTQSPTHLIKTRGQQATLRCSPISGHTSVYWYQQALGLGLQFLLWYDEGEERNRGNFPPRFSGRQFPNYSSELNVNALELEDSALYLCASSPRALAGVEQFFGPGTRLTVL.

This chain connects TRBV5-1 to TRBJ2-3; maybe TRBD1 (6 bases). Germline lookup yields CDR1 SGHRS and CDR2 YFSETQ. Trimming took 5 bases from V and 4 from J, leaving 14 bases between them. The CDR3 consists of 14 residues. The CDR3, as DNA: TGCGCCAGCAGTGGGGGCGCCGGTTCAGATACGCAGTATTTT. It is translated as CASSGGAGSDTQYF. The complete variable domain, with remaining parts taken from reference TRBV5-1 and TRBJ2-3, reads KAGVTQTPRYLIKTRGQQVTLSCSPISGHRSVSWYQQTPGQGLQFLFEYFSETQRNKGNFPGRFSGRQFSNSRSEMNVSTLELGDSALYLCASSGGAGSDTQYFGPGTRLTVL.

The chain carries TRBV19 and TRBJ1-5, with 8 bases lining up with TRBD1. This CDR3 comprises 13 residues. From germline, CDR1 is LNHDA and CDR2 SQIVND (reference sequence). J gave up 7 bases and V 7 bases, and 6 bases lay outside the gene matches. The CDR3 DNA sequence: TGTGCCAGTACAGGGGGCAAGGCCCAGCCCCAGCATTTT. This translates into CASTGGKAQPQHF.

This sequence joins TRBV11-1 and TRBJ2-3; D is ambiguous. Germline loops: CDR1 SGHAT, CDR2 FQDESV (reference sequence). The CDR3 has 14 residues. Trimming took off 6 bases at V and 0 bases at J, with 10 bases between the two ends. The CDR3 DNA reads as TGTGCCAGCAGGCAGGCCGTCAGCACAGATACGCAGTATTTT. It translates to CASRQAVSTDTQYF.

The chain is built from TRBV25-1 and TRBJ2-3, with D hard to call. The V gene lost 3 bases and the J gene lost 2 bases, with 6 bases spanning the gap. The CDR3 length is 13 residues. Germline V gene data show CDR1 as MGHDK and CDR2 as SYGVNS. CDR3: CASSDVNTDTQYF. As DNA, the CDR3 is TGTGCCAGCAGTGACGTAAACACAGATACGCAGTATTTT.

The chain couples TRBV30 to TRBJ2-5; maybe TRBD2 (6 bases). The V gene's germline CDR1 is GTSNPN and CDR2 SVGIG (reference sequence). V lost 2 bases, J lost 5 bases, and 15 bases lay in between. The CDR3 is 14 amino acids. CDR3 sequence: CAWSFSGSRETQYF. CDR3 in DNA: TGTGCCTGGAGTTTTAGCGGTAGTAGGGAGACCCAGTACTTC.

This clone was seen a few times. The chain uses TRBV7-9 and TRBJ2-7, with unresolved D. CDR3 size: 12 residues. Trimming stripped 3 bases from V and 2 bases from J, with 5 bases between. CDR1 is SEHNR and CDR2 is FQNEAQ in the germline V gene (reference sequence). The CDR3 loop is CASSFEAYEQYF. The DNA of the CDR3 is TGTGCCAGCAGCTTCGAGGCCTACGAGCAGTACTTC.

CDR3 loop: CASRSGTGTDTQYF. CDR3 bases: TGTGCCAGCAGGTCCGGGACAGGGACAGATACGCAGTATTTT. The chain links TRBV6-1 to TRBJ2-3; 9 positions agree with TRBD1. V trimming: 6 bases; J trimming: 3 bases; junction bases outside the gene matches: 4. The germline gives CDR1 MNHNS, CDR2 SASEGT. CDR3 length: 14 residues.

This chain connects TRBV19 to TRBJ2-5, with 8 nucleotides matching TRBD2. The CDR3 contains 17 residues. The germline gives CDR1 LNHDA, CDR2 SQIVND (reference sequence). V shed 7 bases and J 11 bases; nucleotides not matched to a gene: 24. The CDR3 DNA follows: TGTGCCAGTAATCCTGGGGGAACCGGGACGGCAGCGGGGGAGCAGTACTTC. Translating it yields CASNPGGTGTAAGEQYF. The entire variable domain, with the rest obtained from reference TRBV19 and TRBJ2-5, is as follows: DGGITQSPKYLFRKEGQNVTLSCEQNLNHDAMYWYRQDPGQGLRLIYYSQIVNDFQKGDIAEGYSVSREKKESFPLTVTSAQKNPTAFYLCASNPGGTGTAAGEQYFGPGTRLLVL.